The rows below give T cell receptor beta chains drawn from one sample of a study of beta chain features in type 1 diabetes. TCRdb keeps only in-frame clones here, not all; method: immunoSEQ multiplex PCR. Here the sample spans nearly 700,000 clones, around 15% being singletons. Sequenced sample: naive CD4+ T cells from blood. The receptors were sampled from a young man with type 1 diabetes. Both conserved end residues are part of each CDR3. The D gene is left open where the match is weak. Where a row states a size, it is once, few, many or the class of an expanded clone; other rows omit it.

D gene	clone size	V gene	J gene	CDR3 DNA	CDR3 protein
.	.	TRBV7-9	TRBJ1-2	TGTGCCAGCAGCTTGCCGCATTCGGCTGGCTACACCTTC	CASSLPHSAGYTF
.	few	TRBV6-1	TRBJ1-1	TGTGCCAGCAGTGAAGCTGGAGGGGTCGGCACTGAAGCTTTCTTT	CASSEAGGVGTEAFF
TRBD2	.	TRBV5-6	TRBJ2-1	TGTGCCAGCAGCTTGGGGGACTACACCCCGTTCTTC	CASSLGDYTPFF
.	few	TRBV4-1	TRBJ2-1	TGCGCCAGCAGCCAAGGAATTAGCGGACAAACCAATGAGCAGTTCTTC	CASSQGISGQTNEQFF
.	.	TRBV10-3	TRBJ2-1	TGTGCCATCAGTGCCCCAGGGCAGAACAATGAGCAGTTCTTC	CAISAPGQNNEQFF
.	few	TRBV18	TRBJ2-5	TGTGCCAGCTCCCGAAACGACAGACAAGAGACCCAGTACTTC	CASSRNDRQETQYF
.	few	TRBV11-3	TRBJ2-3	TGTGCCAGCAGCTCATCTAGTGCTCGTACAGATACGCAGTATTTT	CASSSSSARTDTQYF
.	.	TRBV10-3	TRBJ1-1	TGTGCCATCAGTGAGAAGGATAACACTGAAGCTTTCTTT	CAISEKDNTEAFF
.	few	TRBV10-2	TRBJ2-7	TGCGCCAGCAGTGAGACACGATACTACGAGCAGTACTTC	CASSETRYYEQYF
TRBD2	.	TRBV5-6	TRBJ2-2	TGTGCCAGCAGCGCACTAGCGGGGAGTTACGCGAACACCGGGGAGCTGTTTTTT	CASSALAGSYANTGELFF